The 15 T cell receptor beta chains below all came from one sample that was sequenced in a study of CD8+ T cells in alopecia areata. The sequencing template was cDNA reverse transcribed from extracted RNA. Assay: immunoSEQ multiplex PCR; the TCRdb copy retains only in-frame clones and omits some. The sample contains 150,000 to 200,000 clones, roughly 61% of which appear only once. Treatment here: oral pan-JAK inhibitor, 5-10 mg twice daily. The input for sequencing was CD8+ T cells sorted from blood, taken at week 24, from a patient treated with tofacitinib. All receptors come from a human donor with alopecia areata.

This clone was observed a single time. The V and J genes are TRBV7-2 and TRBJ2-5; 13 nucleotides agree with TRBD2. The trim removed 0 bases at V and 7 bases at J, leaving 11 bases unmatched. Germline V gene lookup returns CDR1 SGHTA and CDR2 FQGNSA. This CDR3 has 18 residues. CDR3 nucleotides: TGTGCCAGCAGCTTAGCCCTAGGACTAGCGGGGGCCCCAAGGACCCAGTACTTC. Amino acids: CASSLALGLAGAPRTQYF.

This clone was seen a single time. The chain uses TRBV5-6 and TRBJ1-5; D might be TRBD1 (6 bases). The CDR3 extends over 16 amino acids. Germline loops: CDR1 SGHDT, CDR2 YYEEEE. The V end lost 0 bases, the J end lost 1 base, and 11 bases lay between the germline ends. CDR3 in amino acids: CASSLGTGQSNQPQHF. Written as DNA, the CDR3 is TGTGCCAGCAGCTTGGGTACAGGGCAAAGCAATCAGCCCCAGCATTTT.

The V call is TRBV19, the J call TRBJ1-2; 7 nucleotides agree with TRBD1. V lost 3 bases, J lost 6 bases, and 10 bases stayed unmatched. The CDR3 runs to 15 residues. Germline lookup yields CDR1 LNHDA and CDR2 SQIVND (reference sequence). The CDR3 bases are TGTGCCAGTAGTATGCGTCCGACAGGGTTTCATGGCTACACCTTC. Translation gives CASSMRPTGFHGYTF.

V usage is TRBV18 and J usage is TRBJ2-7, with TRBD1 matching 10 bases. This CDR3 comprises 14 residues. V lost 3 bases and J lost 5; bases outside the gene matches: 4. Germline CDR1 KGHSH, CDR2 LQKENI. The CDR3 reads CASSPPTGGDEQYF. The CDR3 region has the DNA TGTGCCAGCTCACCCCCGACAGGGGGCGACGAGCAGTACTTC. The full variable domain, completed using reference TRBV18 and TRBJ2-7, is NAGVMQNPRHLVRRRGQEARLRCSPMKGHSHVYWYRQLPEEGLKFMVYLQKENIIDESGMPKERFSAEFPKEGPSILRIQQVVRGDSAAYFCASSPPTGGDEQYFGPGTRLTVT.

Worth noting for this clone: Other DNA sequences in the same sample also yield this CDR3. The V call is TRBV6-5, the J call TRBJ2-7; D possibly corresponds to TRBD2 (6 bases). V was shortened by 2 bases and J by 2 bases, with 10 bases between the two germline ends. Germline assignment: CDR1 MNHEY and CDR2 SVGAGI. CDR3 length: 14 residues. CDR3 amino acids: CASSYGAGPYEQYF. The CDR3 nucleotides read TGTGCCAGCAGTTACGGGGCGGGGCCCTACGAGCAGTACTTC.

The chain joins TRBV14 to TRBJ2-5; TRBD1 matches at 7 bases. Trimming cost V 3 bases and J 13 bases; bases outside gene matches: 5. The germline V gene encodes CDR1 SGHDN and CDR2 FVKESK. The CDR3 spans 11 residues. This chain's CDR3 is CASSHDRVLYF. CDR3 bases: TGTGCCAGCAGCCATGACAGGGTGTTGTACTTC.

The rearrangement uses TRBV6-5 and TRBJ1-5, with D unresolved. CDR3 length: 14 residues. Trimming took off 5 bases at V and 2 bases at J, with 10 bases between the two ends. Germline assignment: CDR1 MNHEY and CDR2 SVGAGI. As DNA, the CDR3 is TGTGCCAGCAGTGCTGGGGATGGCAATCAGCCCCAGCATTTT. Translation gives CASSAGDGNQPQHF.

This chain links TRBV30 with TRBJ2-1; D uncertain. The CDR3 runs to 13 residues. Trimming left V 0 bases short and J 8 bases short, with 11 bases between. The V gene's germline CDR1 is GTSNPN and CDR2 SVGIG (reference sequence). The CDR3 bases are TGTGCCTGGAGTGTTCTGTCGGCGTATGAGCAGTTCTTC. Translating gives CAWSVLSAYEQFF.

Only a few counts were recorded for this clone. This sequence joins TRBV4-1 and TRBJ2-1; 8 bases line up with TRBD1. The V segment lost 0 bases and the J segment 7 bases; nucleotides outside the gene matches: 5. This CDR3 has 15 residues. CDR1 and CDR2 (germline): MGHRA, YSYEKL. Here the CDR3 DNA reads TGCGCCAGCAGCCAAGAGCAGGGGGCGAGGAATGAGCAGTTCTTC. Protein product: CASSQEQGARNEQFF.

The rearrangement uses TRBV27 and TRBJ1-1; weak D call: TRBD1 (5 bases). The V gene's germline CDR1 is MNHEY and CDR2 SMNVEV (reference sequence). This CDR3 region has 14 residues. Trimming shortened V by 9 bases and J by 4 bases, and 18 bases separated the two germline ends. The CDR3 loop is CASSRAGKGTEAFF. CDR3 coding DNA: TGTGCCAGTTCTCGGGCAGGGAAGGGCACTGAAGCTTTCTTT.

The V and J genes are TRBV11-2 and TRBJ1-4; perhaps TRBD1 as D (5 bases). Trimming stripped 7 bases from V and 8 bases from J, with 20 bases between. The CDR3 loop spans 15 amino acids. Germline assignment: CDR1 SGHAT and CDR2 FQNNGV. CDR3 loop: CASTQEGGDREKLFF. DNA of the CDR3: TGTGCCAGCACCCAGGAGGGAGGGGATAGGGAAAAACTGTTTTTT.

The chain employs TRBV27 and TRBJ2-1; TRBD2 aligns across 8 bases. This CDR3 has 15 amino acids. J lost 0 bases, V lost 5 bases, and 3 bases had no gene match. The germline V gene has CDR1 MNHEY and CDR2 SMNVEV (reference sequence). In DNA, the CDR3 is TGTGCCAGCAGTCGCGGGGGGAGCTCCTACAATGAGCAGTTCTTC. Its translation is CASSRGGSSYNEQFF.

This chain links TRBV4-2 with TRBJ2-7; 7 bases are a match to TRBD2. The CDR3 covers 16 residues. The V gene end was trimmed by 0 bases and the J gene end by 3 bases; junction bases not matched to a gene: 8. Germline assignment: CDR1 LGHNA and CDR2 YNFKEQ. The CDR3 DNA follows: TGTGCCAGCAGCCAAGATTTCGCGGGGGAGGGCTACGAGCAGTACTTC. Its translation is CASSQDFAGEGYEQYF.

This clone was seen more than once but under ten times. This chain links TRBV30 with TRBJ1-1, with TRBD1 identical over 10 bases. Germline trimming cut 7 bases from V and 1 base from J; bases unmatched to any gene: 6. Germline-derived CDR1 and CDR2 are GTSNPN and SVGIG (reference sequence). This CDR3 region has 14 residues. The CDR3 reads CALEGQGKNTEAFF. The CDR3 DNA sequence: TGTGCCTTAGAGGGACAGGGGAAGAACACTGAAGCTTTCTTT.

The chain joins TRBV27 to TRBJ1-6; 7 bases match TRBD1. The CDR3 totals 18 residues. CDR1 is MNHEY, CDR2 SMNVEV, per germline (reference sequence). The trim removed 5 bases at V and 2 bases at J, leaving 12 bases unmatched. The DNA of the CDR3 is TGTGCCAGCAGTCCGCGGGACAGCGTTCGACCCTATAATTCACCCCTCCACTTT. Its translation: CASSPRDSVRPYNSPLHF.